The entry that follows covers one TCR beta chain sequence. This specimen comes from a study of blood T cell repertoires in COVID-19. Per the original methods: Reference gene primers were amplified, and this amplification served to estimate nucleated cell counts. Method: immunoSEQ multiplex PCR; TCRdb's copy keeps in-frame clones and lacks some. V, J and clone size derive from that table, while D and trimming were established from the DNA sequence. The profile shows about 26,000 clones, around 60% of them singletons. Germline CDR1 reads SGHRS; CDR2 reads YFSETQ. J lost 5 bases, V lost 3 bases, and 8 bases had no gene match. The length of the CDR3 is 15 residues.

The chain combines TRBV5-1 with TRBJ2-1, with 7 positions matching TRBD2. The source of this sequence is a man aged 55-75 years with active or convalescent COVID-19. The sequenced material came from peripheral blood. In DNA form, the CDR3 reads TGCGCCAGCAGCTGGGCTGCTAGCGGAAACAATGAGCAGTTCTTC. Protein: CASSWAASGNNEQFF. The full variable domain, with the rest looked up from reference TRBV5-1 and TRBJ2-1, is KAGVTQTPRYLIKTRGQQVTLSCSPISGHRSVSWYQQTPGQGLQFLFEYFSETQRNKGNFPGRFSGRQFSNSRSEMNVSTLELGDSALYLCASSWAASGNNEQFFGPGTRLTVL.